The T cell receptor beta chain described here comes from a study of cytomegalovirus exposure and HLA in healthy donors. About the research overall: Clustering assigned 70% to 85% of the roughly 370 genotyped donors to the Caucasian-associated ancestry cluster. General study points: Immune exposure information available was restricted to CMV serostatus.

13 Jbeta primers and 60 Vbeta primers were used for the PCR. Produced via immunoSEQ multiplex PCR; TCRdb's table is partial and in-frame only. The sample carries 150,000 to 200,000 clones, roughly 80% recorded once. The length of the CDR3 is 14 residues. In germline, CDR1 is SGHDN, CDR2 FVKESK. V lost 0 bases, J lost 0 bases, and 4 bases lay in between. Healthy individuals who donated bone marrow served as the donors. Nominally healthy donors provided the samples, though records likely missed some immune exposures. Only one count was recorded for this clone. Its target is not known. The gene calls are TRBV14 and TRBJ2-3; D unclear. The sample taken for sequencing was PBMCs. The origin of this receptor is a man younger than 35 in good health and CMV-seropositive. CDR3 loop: CASSQDSSTDTQYF. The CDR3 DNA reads TGTGCCAGCAGCCAAGACTCTAGCACAGATACGCAGTATTTT.